This TCR beta chain appears in the sequencing data of a study of blood T cells in healthy people across ages. A sample-barcoded 5' primer and a J-beta primer mix were used in a second PCR of about 7 to 11 cycles. In TCRdb, the 5' RACE reads were re-called with MiXCR into one record per CDR3 protein. The sample includes around 780,000 distinct CDR3 sequences, roughly 56% of them seen just once. J lost 4 bases, V lost 6 bases, and 9 bases had no gene match. The CDR3 runs to 14 residues. Germline assignment: CDR1 SQVTM and CDR2 ANQGSEA. The rearrangement links TRBV29-1 to TRBJ2-1, with 7 bases aligning to TRBD1. Sequences were obtained from blood. This receptor was taken from a man aged 40-55 years in good health. The CDR3 nucleotides are TGCAGCGTGGACAGGTCGGCCGCTTACAATGAGCAGTTCTTC. Its translation is CSVDRSAAYNEQFF.